A single sample gave rise to the 32 T cell receptor beta chains below, sequenced in a study of blood T cell repertoires in COVID-19. The protocol was immunoSEQ multiplex PCR, while the TCRdb copy is restricted to in-frame clones and leaves out a portion. The sample holds about 200,000 clones; roughly 80% are singletons and the top ten take roughly 7.9%. Sequenced material: peripheral blood. The receptor source for this set is an elderly woman with acute or convalescent COVID-19.

This chain joins TRBV21-1 and TRBJ2-1; the table's D call, TRBD1, was not checked against the DNA. TRBV21-1 is described as a pseudogene. There are 15 residues in the CDR3. The CDR3 DNA sequence: TGTGCCAGCAGCGGCCGACAGGGGGCCAGGGATGAGCAGTTCTTC. It yields the protein CASSGRQGARDEQFF.

This clone was observed a handful of times. J is TRBJ1-5 and V is TRBV23-1; no definite D call. TRBV23-1 is labeled an ORF, and its function is uncertain. The CDR3 consists of 11 residues. V gave up 6 bases and J gave up 5 bases, with 5 bases separating them. CDR3 nucleotides: TGCGCCAGCAGGACTGATCAGCCCCAGCATTTT. This codes for CASRTDQPQHF.

This chain connects TRBV7-2 to TRBJ1-2; perhaps TRBD1 as D (6 bases). CDR1 is SGHTA, CDR2 FQGNSA, per germline. The V gene lost 4 bases and the J gene lost 3 bases, with 15 bases spanning the gap. This CDR3 region has 15 residues. CDR3 amino acids: CASSSTADRYYGYTF. CDR3 DNA: TGTGCCAGCAGCTCGACGGCCGACAGGTACTATGGCTACACCTTC.

The CDR3, as DNA: TGTGCCAGCAGCACAACCGGGACTAACTATGGCTACACCTTC. This sequence encodes CASSTTGTNYGYTF. The chain joins TRBV11-2 to TRBJ1-2; D is unresolved. Trimming cost V 5 bases and J 0 bases, with 10 bases left between them. The CDR3 has 14 amino acids. CDR1 and CDR2 (germline): SGHAT, FQNNGV.

This clone was picked up a small number of times. V is TRBV6-2 or TRBV6-3 and J is TRBJ1-2, with D unresolved. The V gene lost 4 bases and the J gene lost 1 base, with 7 bases spanning the gap. There are 13 residues in the CDR3. Germline CDR1 and CDR2: MNHEY and SVGEGT. The CDR3, as DNA: TGTGCCAGCAGTTTGGAGAATAACTATGGCTACACCTTC. Translating gives CASSLENNYGYTF.

J is TRBJ1-1 and V is TRBV5-1; possibly TRBD1 for D (6 bases). CDR3 length: 13 amino acids. With 7 bases removed from V and 0 bases from J, the gap between germline ends came to 10 bases. Germline CDR1 is SGHRS and CDR2 is YFSETQ. CDR3 bases: TGCGCCAGCTCTGGACAGCTGAACACTGAAGCTTTCTTT. Translating gives CASSGQLNTEAFF.

The chain recombines TRBV7-6 with TRBJ1-1, with a tentative D call TRBD1 (5 bases). V was cut by 6 bases and J by 1 base, with 15 bases left in between. The length of the CDR3 is 15 residues. The germline V gene encodes CDR1 SGHVS and CDR2 FNYEAQ. The CDR3 loop is CASSSQVPPNTEAFF. CDR3 nucleotide sequence: TGTGCCAGCAGTTCACAGGTACCCCCGAACACTGAAGCTTTCTTT.

Remarks on this clone: This specimen includes other DNA sequences encoding the same CDR3. The chain joins TRBV6-5 to TRBJ2-6; D unclear. Germline lookup yields CDR1 MNHEY and CDR2 SVGAGI. V shed 6 bases and J shed 0 bases, with 3 bases lying between them. CDR3 length: 13 amino acids. The CDR3 nucleotides read TGTGCCAGCAGCCGCTCTGGGGCCAACGTCCTGACTTTC. Its translation: CASSRSGANVLTF.

This clone was seen a single time. J is TRBJ2-3 and V is TRBV6-6; 7 positions match TRBD1. CDR1 and CDR2 (germline): MNHNY, SVGAGI (reference sequence). V shed 6 bases and J 4 bases; nucleotides not matched to a gene: 4. This CDR3 has 13 amino acids. The DNA of the CDR3 is TGTGCCAGCAGGCCTACAGGGGCAGATACGCAGTATTTT. Its protein is CASRPTGADTQYF.

V and J are TRBV30 and TRBJ1-5; D gene uncertain. Germline values: CDR1 GTSNPN, CDR2 SVGIG (reference sequence). V was clipped by 0 bases and J by 0 bases, with 9 bases between them. This CDR3 is 15 amino acids long. CDR3: CAWSVRGSSNQPQHF. The CDR3 DNA reads as TGTGCCTGGAGTGTACGAGGGAGTAGCAATCAGCCCCAGCATTTT.

This rearrangement joins TRBV6-5 to TRBJ1-4, with D tentatively TRBD1 (6 bases). Trimming cost V 7 bases and J 4 bases, with 16 bases left between them. Germline CDR1 MNHEY, CDR2 SVGAGI. CDR3 length: 15 amino acids. The CDR3 DNA reads as TGTGCCAGCACCCTAGAGGGGGTTTTTAATGAAAAACTGTTTTTT. It translates to CASTLEGVFNEKLFF.

CDR3 in DNA: TGTGCCACCTCAGGGGTGCGGCTTCCTGGAAACACCATATATTTT. The encoded protein is CATSGVRLPGNTIYF. The rearrangement links TRBV19 to TRBJ1-3; D might be TRBD1 (6 bases). Germline V gene lookup returns CDR1 LNHDA and CDR2 SQIVND (reference sequence). Between the trimmed V and J ends, which lost 10 bases and 2 bases, there was a span of 18 bases. The CDR3 has 15 amino acids.

This clone occurred once. This rearrangement joins TRBV18 to TRBJ2-7; D remains ambiguous. Germline V gene lookup returns CDR1 KGHSH and CDR2 LQKENI. Trimming cost V 5 bases and J 0 bases, with 8 bases left between them. This CDR3 is built from 13 residues. CDR3 loop: CASSLSSSYEQYF. The DNA for the CDR3 is TGTGCCAGCTCATTGTCTAGCTCCTACGAGCAGTACTTC.

This clone was seen once. V and J are TRBV6-1 and TRBJ1-2; possible D gene TRBD1, 6 bases. V dropped 1 base and J dropped 8 bases, with 14 bases sitting between them. Germline CDR1 MNHNS, CDR2 SASEGT. The CDR3 length is 14 residues. DNA for the CDR3: TGTGCCAGCAGTGAAGACGGGGGGGCATCAGGCTACACCTTC. Protein: CASSEDGGASGYTF.

A few counts support this clone. The chain employs TRBV9 and TRBJ2-3, with TRBD2 identical over 9 bases. The V gene's germline CDR1 is SGDLS and CDR2 YYNGEE. V shed 3 bases and J 0 bases; nucleotides not matched to a gene: 5. This CDR3 is built from 16 residues. This CDR3 reads CASSGASGTSTDTQYF. The CDR3, as DNA: TGTGCCAGCAGCGGTGCTAGCGGGACTAGCACAGATACGCAGTATTTT.

The chain recombines TRBV7-6 with TRBJ2-7; D may be TRBD1 (6 bases). V dropped 1 base and J dropped 1 base, with 11 bases sitting between them. This CDR3 contains 15 residues. Germline loops: CDR1 SGHVS, CDR2 FNYEAQ. The CDR3 reads CASSLGRGDSYEQYF. The CDR3 DNA follows: TGTGCCAGCAGCTTAGGCAGGGGCGATTCCTACGAGCAGTACTTC.

The V and J genes are TRBV3-1 (or the pseudogene TRBV3-2) and TRBJ1-1; unclear D gene. The CDR3 loop spans 15 amino acids. Germline V gene sequence: CDR1 LGHDT, CDR2 YNNKEL (reference sequence). V was shortened by 7 bases and J by 0 bases, with 15 bases between the two germline ends. CDR3 DNA: TGTGCCAGCACCACCAGAGGGATAATGAACACTGAAGCTTTCTTT. Its translation: CASTTRGIMNTEAFF.

This clone was counted at least ten times. This sequence joins TRBV28 and TRBJ1-2; 7 bases are shared with TRBD1. The V gene end was trimmed by 3 bases and the J gene end by 4 bases; junction bases not matched to a gene: 8. CDR1 and CDR2 (germline): MDHEN, SYDVKM. The CDR3 is made up of 15 amino acids. The CDR3 protein is CASSFLRQGRYGYTF. CDR3 DNA: TGTGCCAGCAGTTTTTTAAGACAGGGCCGCTATGGCTACACCTTC.

Only one count was recorded for this clone. The chain joins TRBV29-1 to TRBJ2-5, with D maybe TRBD2 (5 bases). The germline CDR1 and CDR2 sequences are SQVTM and ANQGSEA. V was pared by 4 bases and J by 4 bases, with 10 bases between. CDR3 length: 12 residues. The CDR3 sequence is CSVAPEGETQYF. The CDR3 nucleotides are TGCAGCGTTGCCCCTGAGGGAGAGACCCAGTACTTC.

CDR3 protein: CASSWDSSTNEKLFF. CDR3 coding DNA: TGCGCCAGCAGCTGGGACAGCTCAACTAATGAAAAACTGTTTTTT. V and J are TRBV5-1 and TRBJ1-4; 7 nucleotides match TRBD1. V dropped 3 bases and J dropped 0; count of bases not matched to a gene: 2. Looked up from germline, CDR1 is SGHRS and CDR2 is YFSETQ. The CDR3 runs 15 residues.

The rearrangement links TRBV5-1 to TRBJ1-1; a possible D gene is TRBD1 (6 bases). V was shortened by 3 bases and J by 2 bases, with 8 bases between the two germline ends. CDR1 is SGHRS, CDR2 YFSETQ, per germline. CDR3 size: 13 residues. Here the CDR3 DNA reads TGCGCCAGCAGCTGGGACACCAACACTGAAGCTTTCTTT. Translating gives CASSWDTNTEAFF. Supplemented by reference TRBV5-1 and TRBJ1-1, the full variable domain reads KAGVTQTPRYLIKTRGQQVTLSCSPISGHRSVSWYQQTPGQGLQFLFEYFSETQRNKGNFPGRFSGRQFSNSRSEMNVSTLELGDSALYLCASSWDTNTEAFFGQGTRLTVV.

This chain joins TRBV6-5 and TRBJ1-4; perhaps TRBD1 as D (5 bases). This CDR3 spans 13 amino acids. The germline CDR1 and CDR2 sequences are MNHEY and SVGAGI. Trimming removed 6 bases at V and 8 bases at J, with 13 bases between. The CDR3 is CASSREGREKLFF. CDR3 nucleotides: TGTGCCAGCAGCAGGGAAGGGAGGGAAAAACTGTTTTTT.

The rearrangement joins TRBV2 to TRBJ1-1, with D unresolved. Germline V gene sequence: CDR1 SNHLY, CDR2 FYNNEI. Trimming stripped 7 bases from V and 8 bases from J, with 14 bases between. The CDR3 sequence is 12 residues long. CDR3 loop: CASIATLAEAFF. The CDR3 bases are TGTGCCAGCATTGCAACGTTGGCAGAAGCTTTCTTT.

The chain is built from TRBV4-1 and TRBJ1-6; D gene ambiguous. CDR3 length equals 16 residues. The V gene lost 4 bases and the J gene lost 2 bases, with 12 bases spanning the gap. Germline CDR1 is MGHRA and CDR2 is YSYEKL. For the CDR3, the DNA is TGCGCCAGCAGCCTCGCGGGGATCGCCTATAATTCACCCCTCCACTTT. Its translation: CASSLAGIAYNSPLHF.

This rearrangement joins TRBV7-3 to TRBJ2-1; maybe TRBD1 (6 bases). Deletions cut 1 base from V and 8 bases from J, with 15 bases between. The germline CDR1 and CDR2 sequences are SGHTA and FQGTGA. The length of the CDR3 is 15 residues. CDR3 amino acids: CASSLNGGPTYEQFF. The CDR3 DNA sequence: TGTGCCAGCAGCTTAAATGGGGGCCCGACCTATGAGCAGTTCTTC. Full variable domain (rest looked up from reference TRBV7-3 and TRBJ2-1): GAGVSQTPSNKVTEKGKYVELRCDPISGHTALYWYRQSLGQGPEFLIYFQGTGAADDSGLPNDRFFAVRPEGSVSTLKIQRTERGDSAVYLCASSLNGGPTYEQFFGPGTRLTVL.

This chain links TRBV13 with TRBJ2-3; 13 bases are a match to TRBD2. Germline CDR1 is PRHDT and CDR2 is FYEKMQ (reference sequence). Germline trimming cut 6 bases from V and 3 bases from J; bases unmatched to any gene: 9. The CDR3 extends over 17 amino acids. The CDR3 DNA follows: TGTGCCAGCAGGGCTTGGACTAGCGGGAGCAGGACAGATACGCAGTATTTT. Its protein product is CASRAWTSGSRTDTQYF.

The genes are TRBV27 and TRBJ2-7, with D perhaps matching TRBD1 (5 bases). Looked up from germline, CDR1 is MNHEY and CDR2 is SMNVEV (reference sequence). V lost 1 base to trimming and J lost 4 bases, with 14 bases between them. This CDR3 is built from 15 residues. CDR3 in DNA: TGTGCCAGCAGTTTATTTGGCAGGGCTGGGTACGAGCAGTACTTC. The encoded protein is CASSLFGRAGYEQYF.

The rearrangement uses TRBV15 and TRBJ1-3; unclear D gene. The CDR3 has 15 residues. CDR1 and CDR2 (germline): LNHNV, YYDKDF (reference sequence). The V gene lost 0 bases and the J gene lost 2 bases, with 8 bases spanning the gap. The CDR3 nucleotides are TGTGCCACCAGCAGAGATACGGGGACTGGAAACACCATATATTTT. It encodes CATSRDTGTGNTIYF.

In this sample, this clone turned up once. V and J are TRBV2 and TRBJ2-5; 10 bases map to TRBD2. The V segment lost 6 bases and the J segment 6 bases; nucleotides outside the gene matches: 13. The CDR3 runs 16 residues. Germline assignment: CDR1 SNHLY and CDR2 FYNNEI. The CDR3 loop is CASSSGSGGAWKTQYF. The CDR3 region has the DNA TGTGCCAGCAGCAGTGGGAGCGGGGGGGCTTGGAAGACCCAGTACTTC. The full variable domain, with the rest looked up from reference TRBV2 and TRBJ2-5, is EPEVTQTPSHQVTQMGQEVILRCVPISNHLYFYWYRQILGQKVEFLVSFYNNEISEKSEIFDDQFSVERPDGSNFTLKIRSTKLEDSAMYFCASSSGSGGAWKTQYFGPGTRLLVL.

The chain couples TRBV5-6 to TRBJ1-1, with 10 bases identical to TRBD1. V was clipped by 4 bases and J by 3 bases; unmatched bases: 9. Germline CDR1 reads SGHDT; CDR2 reads YYEEEE. The CDR3 contains 16 residues. The CDR3 reads CASSAGQGGKDTEAFF. The DNA of the CDR3 is TGTGCCAGCAGCGCCGGACAGGGGGGAAAGGACACTGAAGCTTTCTTT.

This clone was seen once. V is TRBV9 and J is TRBJ2-5; TRBD2 aligns across 12 bases. V lost 2 bases, J lost 1 base, and 9 bases stayed unmatched. Germline CDR1 SGDLS, CDR2 YYNGEE. This CDR3 spans 18 amino acids. CDR3 residues: CASSVGATSGGSQETQYF. The CDR3 nucleotides read TGTGCCAGCAGCGTTGGGGCGACTAGCGGGGGCTCCCAAGAGACCCAGTACTTC.

The chain combines TRBV5-5 with TRBJ2-4; D might be TRBD1 (6 bases). Deletions cut 4 bases from V and 6 bases from J, with 23 bases between. CDR3 size: 17 residues. The germline gives CDR1 SGHKS, CDR2 YYEKEE (reference sequence). The CDR3 DNA follows: TGTGCCAGCAGCACAATAATAGGGGGAAAGGATGGAAACATTCAGTACTTC. Translation gives CASSTIIGGKDGNIQYF.